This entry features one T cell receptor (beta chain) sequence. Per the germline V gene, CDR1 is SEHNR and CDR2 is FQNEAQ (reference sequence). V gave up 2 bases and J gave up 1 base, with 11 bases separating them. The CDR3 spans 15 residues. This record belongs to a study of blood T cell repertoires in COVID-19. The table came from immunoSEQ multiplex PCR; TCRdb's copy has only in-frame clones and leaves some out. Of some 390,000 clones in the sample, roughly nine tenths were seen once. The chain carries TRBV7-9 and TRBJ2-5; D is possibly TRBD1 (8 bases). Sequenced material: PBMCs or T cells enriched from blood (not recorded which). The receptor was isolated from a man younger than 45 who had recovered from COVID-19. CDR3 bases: TGTGCCAGCAGCTTAACAGGGGGGGCCCAAGAGACCCAGTACTTC. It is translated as CASSLTGGAQETQYF. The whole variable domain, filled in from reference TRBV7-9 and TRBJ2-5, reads DTGVSQNPRHKITKRGQNVTFRCDPISEHNRLYWYRQTLGQGPEFLTYFQNEAQLEKSRLLSDRFSAERPKGSFSTLEIQRTEQGDSAMYLCASSLTGGAQETQYFGPGTRLLVL.